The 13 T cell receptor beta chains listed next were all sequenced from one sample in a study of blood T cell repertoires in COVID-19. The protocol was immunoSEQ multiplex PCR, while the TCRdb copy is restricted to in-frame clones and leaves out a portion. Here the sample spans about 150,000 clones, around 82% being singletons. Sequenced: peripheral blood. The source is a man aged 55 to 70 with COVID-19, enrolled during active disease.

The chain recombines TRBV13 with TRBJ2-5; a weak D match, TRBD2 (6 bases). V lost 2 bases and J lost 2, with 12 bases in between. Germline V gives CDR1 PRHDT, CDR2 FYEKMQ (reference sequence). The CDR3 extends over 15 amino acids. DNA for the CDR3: TGTGCCAGCAGCTTAAGCCGGGACTTTCAAGAGACCCAGTACTTC. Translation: CASSLSRDFQETQYF. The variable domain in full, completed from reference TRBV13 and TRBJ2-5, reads AAGVIQSPRHLIKEKRETATLKCYPIPRHDTVYWYQQGPGQDPQFLISFYEKMQSDKGSIPDRFSAQQFSDYHSELNMSSLELGDSALYFCASSLSRDFQETQYFGPGTRLLVL.

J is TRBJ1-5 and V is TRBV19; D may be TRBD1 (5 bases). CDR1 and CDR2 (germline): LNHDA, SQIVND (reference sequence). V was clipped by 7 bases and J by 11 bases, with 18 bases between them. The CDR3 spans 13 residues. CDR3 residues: CASTTSRGSAQHF. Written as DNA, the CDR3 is TGTGCCAGTACCACCTCTCGGGGGTCGGCCCAGCATTTT.

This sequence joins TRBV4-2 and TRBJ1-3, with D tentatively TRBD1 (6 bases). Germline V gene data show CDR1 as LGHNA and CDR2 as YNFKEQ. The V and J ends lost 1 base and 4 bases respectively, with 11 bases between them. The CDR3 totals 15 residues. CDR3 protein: CASSQGGGSGNTIYF. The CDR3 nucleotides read TGTGCCAGCAGCCAAGGAGGGGGTTCCGGAAACACCATATATTTT.

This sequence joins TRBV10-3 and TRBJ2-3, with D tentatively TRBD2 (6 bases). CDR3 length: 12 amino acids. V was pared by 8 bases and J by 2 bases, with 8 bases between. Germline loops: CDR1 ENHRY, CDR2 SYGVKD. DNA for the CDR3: TGTGCCATCGGCGGGGACACAGATACGCAGTATTTT. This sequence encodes CAIGGDTDTQYF.

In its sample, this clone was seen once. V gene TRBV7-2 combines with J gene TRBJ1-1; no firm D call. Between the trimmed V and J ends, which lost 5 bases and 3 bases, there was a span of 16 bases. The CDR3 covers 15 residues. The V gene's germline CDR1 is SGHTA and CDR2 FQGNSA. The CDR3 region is CASSALWMGDTEAFF. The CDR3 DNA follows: TGTGCCAGCAGCGCCCTCTGGATGGGCGACACTGAAGCTTTCTTT. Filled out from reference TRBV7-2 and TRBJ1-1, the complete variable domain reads GAGVSQSPSNKVTEKGKDVELRCDPISGHTALYWYRQSLGQGLEFLIYFQGNSAPDKSGLPSDRFSAERTGGSVSTLTIQRTQQEDSAVYLCASSALWMGDTEAFFGQGTRLTVV.

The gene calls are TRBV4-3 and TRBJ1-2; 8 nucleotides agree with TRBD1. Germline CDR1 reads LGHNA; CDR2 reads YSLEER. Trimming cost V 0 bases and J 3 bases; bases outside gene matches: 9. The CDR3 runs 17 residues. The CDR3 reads CASSQEYTGGFDYGYTF. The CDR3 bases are TGCGCCAGCAGCCAAGAATACACAGGGGGTTTTGACTATGGCTACACCTTC.

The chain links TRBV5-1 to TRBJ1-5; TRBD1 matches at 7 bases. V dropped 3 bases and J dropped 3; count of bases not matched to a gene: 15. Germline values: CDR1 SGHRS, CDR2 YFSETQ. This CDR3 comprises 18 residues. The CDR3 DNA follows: TGCGCCAGCAGCTGGGCAACCGGGACAGAGAAACACAATCAGCCCCAGCATTTT. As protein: CASSWATGTEKHNQPQHF.

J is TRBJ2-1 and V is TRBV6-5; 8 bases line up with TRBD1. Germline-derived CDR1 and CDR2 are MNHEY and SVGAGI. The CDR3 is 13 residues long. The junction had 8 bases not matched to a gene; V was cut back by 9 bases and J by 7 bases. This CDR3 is CASKRQGNNEQFF. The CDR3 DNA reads TGTGCCAGTAAGCGACAGGGGAATAATGAGCAGTTCTTC.

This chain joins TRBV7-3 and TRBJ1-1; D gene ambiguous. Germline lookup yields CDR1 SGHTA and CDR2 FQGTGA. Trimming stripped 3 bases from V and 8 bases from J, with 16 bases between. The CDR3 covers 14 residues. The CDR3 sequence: CASSFGPGGSEAFF. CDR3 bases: TGTGCCAGCAGCTTTGGCCCCGGAGGTTCCGAAGCTTTCTTT. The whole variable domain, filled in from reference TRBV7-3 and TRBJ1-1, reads GAGVSQTPSNKVTEKGKYVELRCDPISGHTALYWYRQSLGQGPEFLIYFQGTGAADDSGLPNDRFFAVRPEGSVSTLKIQRTERGDSAVYLCASSFGPGGSEAFFGQGTRLTVV.

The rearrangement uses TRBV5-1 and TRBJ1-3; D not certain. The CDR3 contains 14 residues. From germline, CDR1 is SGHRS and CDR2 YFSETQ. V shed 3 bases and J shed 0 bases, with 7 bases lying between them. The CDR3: CASSSESSGNTIYF. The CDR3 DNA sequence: TGCGCCAGCAGCTCGGAGAGCTCTGGAAACACCATATATTTT.

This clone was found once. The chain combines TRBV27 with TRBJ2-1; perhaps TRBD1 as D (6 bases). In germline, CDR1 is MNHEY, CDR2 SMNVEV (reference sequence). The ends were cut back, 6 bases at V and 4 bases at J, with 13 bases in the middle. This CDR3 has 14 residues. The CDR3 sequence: CASRDRQKYNEQFF. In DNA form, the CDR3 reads TGTGCCAGCAGAGACAGGCAAAAATACAATGAGCAGTTCTTC.

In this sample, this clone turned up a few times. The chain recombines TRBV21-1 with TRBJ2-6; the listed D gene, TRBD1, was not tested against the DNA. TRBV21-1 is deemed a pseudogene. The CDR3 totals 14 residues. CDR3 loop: CASSNNSRANVLTF. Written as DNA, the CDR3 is TGTGCCAGCAGCAATAACAGCCGGGCCAACGTCCTGACTTTC.

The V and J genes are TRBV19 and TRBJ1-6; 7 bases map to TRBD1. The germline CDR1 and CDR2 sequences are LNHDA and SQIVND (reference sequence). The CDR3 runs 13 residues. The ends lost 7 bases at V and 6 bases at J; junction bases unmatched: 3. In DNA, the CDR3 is TGTGCCAGTAAAACAGGGGCTAATTCACCCCTCCACTTT. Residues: CASKTGANSPLHF.